These 30 T cell receptor beta chains were sequenced from one sample in a study of T cells in localized non-small cell lung cancer. Repertoires were generated with immunoSEQ multiplex PCR, while TCRdb's copy carries only in-frame clones and drops some. This table has about 6,300 clones, approximately 15% appearing once. This sample comprised normal lung tissue next to the tumor, obtained before any cancer treatment. These receptor sequences come from an older male donor with stage II squamous cell lung carcinoma.

This clone has more than one count but fewer than ten. The chain employs TRBV18 and TRBJ2-2; a possible D gene is TRBD1 (6 bases). Germline V CDR1 and CDR2: KGHSH, LQKENI. V dropped 6 bases and J dropped 4 bases, with 12 bases sitting between them. The CDR3 contains 14 residues. The CDR3 here is CASSLGQTTGELFF. In nucleotides, the CDR3 is TGTGCCAGCTCTCTAGGACAGACCACCGGGGAGCTGTTTTTT.

V usage is TRBV9 and J usage is TRBJ2-1, with 9 positions matching TRBD2. The CDR3 has 16 residues. The V gene's germline CDR1 is SGDLS and CDR2 YYNGEE. The J segment lost 8 bases and the V segment lost 0 bases, leaving 9 bases of the junction unmatched. The CDR3 coding sequence is TGTGCCAGCAGCGTAGATGCGGGGGGGCGCGGAGATGAGCAGTTCTTC. This sequence encodes CASSVDAGGRGDEQFF.

The CDR3 sequence is CASAQLGLQETQYF. Here the CDR3 DNA reads TGTGCCAGCGCCCAATTGGGACTTCAAGAGACCCAGTACTTC. The chain recombines TRBV6-8 with TRBJ2-5, with a tentative D call TRBD2 (6 bases). This CDR3 is built from 14 residues. Per the germline V gene, CDR1 is MNHGY and CDR2 is SAAAGT. The ends were cut back, 8 bases at V and 2 bases at J, with 15 bases in the middle.

The V gene is TRBV1, the J gene TRBJ2-1; the DNA was not compared with TRBD1, the D call given in the table. TRBV1 is an annotated pseudogene. The CDR3 is 16 amino acids. As DNA, the CDR3 is TGCGCCAGCAGCCCGAACAGGGGGTCTGCTTACAATGAGCAGTTCTTC. This codes for CASSPNRGSAYNEQFF.

This clone was counted only a few times. The chain combines TRBV9 with TRBJ2-3; 7 positions agree with TRBD2. Per the germline V gene, CDR1 is SGDLS and CDR2 is YYNGEE. The CDR3 covers 13 residues. V was clipped by 7 bases and J by 0 bases; unmatched bases: 2. CDR3 nucleotides: TGTGCCAGCCAGCGGGGTAGCACAGATACGCAGTATTTT. Protein sequence: CASQRGSTDTQYF.

J is TRBJ2-3 and V is TRBV9; D remains ambiguous. Germline CDR1 SGDLS, CDR2 YYNGEE. With 6 bases removed from V and 4 bases from J, the gap between germline ends came to 12 bases. This CDR3 contains 13 residues. CDR3 sequence: CASTMTGPDTQYF. Written as DNA, the CDR3 is TGTGCCAGCACTATGACCGGCCCAGATACGCAGTATTTT.

V is TRBV6-8 and J is TRBJ1-6, with TRBD1 identical over 12 bases. The junction had 5 bases not matched to a gene; V was cut back by 6 bases and J by 8 bases. The CDR3 runs to 15 residues. CDR1 is MNHGY and CDR2 is SAAAGT in the germline V gene. In nucleotides, the CDR3 is TGTGCCAGCAGACTGGGACAGGGGGCGGATTCACCCCTCCACTTT. It encodes CASRLGQGADSPLHF.

This chain joins TRBV29-1 and TRBJ2-3; TRBD2 matches at 7 bases. V was clipped by 6 bases and J by 6 bases; unmatched bases: 15. Germline CDR1 reads SQVTM; CDR2 reads ANQGSEA. CDR3 size: 15 residues. CDR3 sequence: CSVPMGIAGQDTQYF. As DNA, the CDR3 is TGCAGCGTCCCCATGGGCATAGCGGGCCAGGATACGCAGTATTTT.

In its sample, this clone was seen a few times. This chain connects TRBV28 to TRBJ1-4; TRBD1 might be the D (5 bases). Trimming took off 6 bases at V and 0 bases at J, with 20 bases between the two ends. This CDR3 contains 18 residues. The germline V gene encodes CDR1 MDHEN and CDR2 SYDVKM. The CDR3 DNA sequence: TGTGCCAGCAGCGGGGTGGGGAGGGGCTTCACAACTAATGAAAAACTGTTTTTT. Translation: CASSGVGRGFTTNEKLFF.

This clone was seen a handful of times. The V and J genes are TRBV19 and TRBJ2-1; 7 bases are a match to TRBD2. This CDR3 spans 15 amino acids. CDR1 is LNHDA and CDR2 is SQIVND in the germline V gene (reference sequence). V shed 5 bases and J 1 base; nucleotides not matched to a gene: 5. The CDR3 region has the DNA TGTGCCAGTAGTCTCCAAGCGGGATCCTACAATGAGCAGTTCTTC. Protein product: CASSLQAGSYNEQFF.

The sample holds a few counts of this clone. The rearrangement links TRBV5-1 to TRBJ2-1; 10 positions agree with TRBD2. The CDR3 has 17 amino acids. The ends lost 4 bases at V and 0 bases at J; junction bases unmatched: 7. Germline V gives CDR1 SGHRS, CDR2 YFSETQ. CDR3 in DNA: TGCGCCAGCAGCCTTAGACTAGCGGGCTCCTCCTACAATGAGCAGTTCTTC. Translation gives CASSLRLAGSSYNEQFF. The full variable domain, rest sourced from reference TRBV5-1 and TRBJ2-1, is KAGVTQTPRYLIKTRGQQVTLSCSPISGHRSVSWYQQTPGQGLQFLFEYFSETQRNKGNFPGRFSGRQFSNSRSEMNVSTLELGDSALYLCASSLRLAGSSYNEQFFGPGTRLTVL.

The chain recombines TRBV19 with TRBJ1-1, with D possibly TRBD1 on 6 matching bases. CDR3 length equals 11 residues. In germline, CDR1 is LNHDA, CDR2 SQIVND (reference sequence). Deletions cut 5 bases from V and 9 bases from J, with 10 bases between. This CDR3 is CASSEDRKAFF. The CDR3 DNA sequence: TGTGCCAGTAGTGAAGACAGGAAAGCTTTCTTT.

V gene TRBV11-3 combines with J gene TRBJ1-1; no reliable D call. Germline assignment: CDR1 SGHNT and CDR2 YENEEA. The CDR3 has 17 amino acids. Deletions cut 2 bases from V and 3 bases from J, with 19 bases between. Here the CDR3 DNA reads TGTGCCAGCAGCTTAAATATCGGGCAGACCCTCGACACTGAAGCTTTCTTT. Encoded protein: CASSLNIGQTLDTEAFF.

Relative to its sample, this clone is medium-sized. The gene calls are TRBV9 and TRBJ1-1; D gene unclear. From germline, CDR1 is SGDLS and CDR2 YYNGEE. Trimming removed 5 bases from V and 5 bases from J, with 16 bases in between. The CDR3 is 14 residues long. CDR3 region: CASSEALLGTEAFF. The CDR3 nucleotides are TGTGCCAGCAGTGAAGCCCTGCTTGGGACTGAAGCTTTCTTT.

The genes are TRBV9 and TRBJ1-2; 7 bases are shared with TRBD1. V lost 5 bases, J lost 5 bases, and 6 bases stayed unmatched. Germline assignment: CDR1 SGDLS and CDR2 YYNGEE. The CDR3 length is 13 residues. CDR3 coding DNA: TGTGCCAGCAGTTCCGGGACAGATTATGGCTACACCTTC. Translation: CASSSGTDYGYTF. Drawing the rest from reference TRBV9 and TRBJ1-2, the complete variable domain is DSGVTQTPKHLITATGQRVTLRCSPRSGDLSVYWYQQSLDQGLQFLIQYYNGEERAKGNILERFSAQQFPDLHSELNLSSLELGDSALYFCASSSGTDYGYTFGSGTRLTVV.

This rearrangement joins TRBV28 to TRBJ2-2; TRBD1 matches 8 bases. The CDR3 has 17 residues. V lost 3 bases to trimming and J lost 5 bases; unmatched junction nucleotides: 11. Germline lookup yields CDR1 MDHEN and CDR2 SYDVKM. CDR3 protein: CASSFRRRGRGTGELFF. CDR3 nucleotide sequence: TGTGCCAGCAGTTTTAGGCGCAGGGGGCGCGGGACCGGGGAGCTGTTTTTT.

This clone appeared a single time. Written as DNA, the CDR3 is TGTGCCAGTAGTATAGACCCGAGGGGGACAGAAGGCTACACCTTC. Its translation: CASSIDPRGTEGYTF. The chain employs TRBV19 and TRBJ1-2; 7 nucleotides align to TRBD1. Unmatched junction bases numbered 9, after V lost 0 bases and J lost 8 bases. Germline loops: CDR1 LNHDA, CDR2 SQIVND (reference sequence). This CDR3 spans 15 amino acids.

V usage is TRBV11-3 and J usage is TRBJ2-7; 11 bases line up with TRBD2. The CDR3 covers 16 residues. The V gene's germline CDR1 is SGHNT and CDR2 YENEEA. V was clipped by 5 bases and J by 4 bases; unmatched bases: 10. The CDR3 DNA is TGTGCCAGCAGCCGCGACCCGACTAGCGGGAAATACGAGCAGTACTTC. Protein: CASSRDPTSGKYEQYF.

There are a few counts of this clone. The chain joins TRBV28 to TRBJ2-2, with 7 bases identical to TRBD1. J was trimmed by 6 bases and V by 5 bases; bases with no gene match: 0. The CDR3 runs to 12 residues. Germline loops: CDR1 MDHEN, CDR2 SYDVKM. The DNA of the CDR3 is TGTGCCAGCAGTGGACAGGCCGGGGAGCTGTTTTTT. This translates into CASSGQAGELFF. The whole variable domain, filled in from reference TRBV28 and TRBJ2-2, reads DVKVTQSSRYLVKRTGEKVFLECVQDMDHENMFWYRQDPGLGLRLIYFSYDVKMKEKGDIPEGYSVSREKKERFSLILESASTNQTSMYLCASSGQAGELFFGEGSRLTVL.

This clone came up a few times. V and J are TRBV11-3 and TRBJ2-5; D possibly corresponds to TRBD1 (6 bases). The V gene's germline CDR1 is SGHNT and CDR2 YENEEA. The CDR3 contains 14 residues. V lost 4 bases, J lost 2 bases, and 11 bases lay in between. The DNA of the CDR3 is TGTGCCAGCAGCTCGACAGGCCGACAAGAGACCCAGTACTTC. The encoded protein is CASSSTGRQETQYF.

The table lists this clone with a few counts. The CDR3 loop reads CASTEGTGGFQPQHF. CDR3 nucleotides: TGTGCCAGTACGGAGGGGACAGGGGGTTTTCAGCCCCAGCATTTT. The chain employs TRBV19 and TRBJ1-5, with 11 bases fitting TRBD1. Looked up from germline, CDR1 is LNHDA and CDR2 is SQIVND (reference sequence). The CDR3 consists of 15 residues. Trimming removed 7 bases from V and 6 bases from J; junction bases left unmatched: 8.

The chain links TRBV11-3 to TRBJ1-1, with a weak D call TRBD1 (6 bases). CDR1 SGHNT and CDR2 YENEEA come from the germline V gene. This CDR3 spans 15 amino acids. V lost 4 bases to trimming and J lost 5 bases, with 17 bases between them. The CDR3 loop is CASSSQTGERTEAFF. The CDR3 DNA is TGTGCCAGCAGCTCACAGACAGGTGAGCGTACTGAAGCTTTCTTT.

In the case of this clone: One junction end does not reproduce the germline sequence, and a read error may be involved. The chain is built from TRBV6-8 and TRBJ1-2; D remains unclear. CDR3 length equals 12 residues. Germline CDR1 and CDR2: MNHGY and SAAAGT. Here the CDR3 DNA reads TGTGCCATCAGTACTAAGAAGATGAGCTACACCTTC. This codes for CAISTKKMSYTF.

This chain connects TRBV29-1 to TRBJ1-4; weak D call: TRBD1 (6 bases). The CDR3 covers 12 residues. Germline CDR1 reads SQVTM; CDR2 reads ANQGSEA. V was pared by 4 bases and J by 6 bases, with 9 bases between. The CDR3 DNA sequence: TGCAGCGTTGTGGGGGCGGATGAAAAACTGTTTTTT. Translation gives CSVVGADEKLFF. The entire variable domain, with the rest obtained from reference TRBV29-1 and TRBJ1-4, is as follows: SAVISQKPSRDICQRGTSLTIQCQVDSQVTMMFWYRQQPGQSLTLIATANQGSEATYESGFVIDKFPISRPNLTFSTLTVSNMSPEDSSIYLCSVVGADEKLFFGSGTQLSVL.

This clone was found a few times. The CDR3 DNA reads as TGTGCCAGCTCGGGGGGACAGGCCGGCAATTACAATGAGCAGTTCTTC. This gives the protein CASSGGQAGNYNEQFF. The gene calls are TRBV11-3 and TRBJ2-1, with D perhaps TRBD1 (8 bases). The CDR3 has 16 amino acids. Germline V gives CDR1 SGHNT, CDR2 YENEEA. V gave up 8 bases and J gave up 4 bases, with 21 bases separating them.

CDR3 region: CASSQVLGIQETQYF. CDR3 coding DNA: TGTGCCAGCAGCCAAGTCTTAGGGATCCAAGAGACCCAGTACTTC. The chain uses TRBV14 and TRBJ2-5; D unclear. V lost 1 base and J 1 base, leaving 10 bases between the germline ends. The CDR3 covers 15 residues. Germline lookup yields CDR1 SGHDN and CDR2 FVKESK. The full variable domain, in which reference TRBV14 and TRBJ2-5 provide the parts outside the CDR3, is EAGVTQFPSHSVIEKGQTVTLRCDPISGHDNLYWYRRVMGKEIKFLLHFVKESKQDESGMPNNRFLAERTGGTYSTLKVQPAELEDSGVYFCASSQVLGIQETQYFGPGTRLLVL.

This clone was detected a few times. The chain couples TRBV19 to TRBJ2-1; 8 bases map to TRBD1. V was clipped by 7 bases and J by 4 bases; unmatched bases: 6. Germline V CDR1 and CDR2: LNHDA, SQIVND (reference sequence). The CDR3 totals 14 residues. The CDR3 reads CASTPGQVYNEQFF. In DNA form, the CDR3 reads TGTGCCAGTACCCCGGGACAGGTGTACAATGAGCAGTTCTTC.

This chain joins TRBV11-3 and TRBJ2-7, with D perhaps matching TRBD2 (6 bases). The germline CDR1 and CDR2 sequences are SGHNT and YENEEA. Trimming removed 5 bases at V and 3 bases at J, with 17 bases between. The CDR3 runs to 15 residues. The DNA of the CDR3 is TGTGCCAGCAGCCAACAATCGGGAGAGGTCTACGAGCAGTACTTC. Encoded protein: CASSQQSGEVYEQYF.

The genes are TRBV7-1 and TRBJ2-2; possibly TRBD1 for D (5 bases). TRBV7-1 is an ORF, and what it does is uncertain. The V end lost 5 bases, the J end lost 7 bases, and 11 bases lay between the germline ends. The CDR3 covers 13 residues. The CDR3 here is CASSQGAIGELFF. The CDR3 nucleotides are TGTGCCAGCAGCCAAGGGGCTATCGGGGAGCTGTTTTTT.

The rearrangement joins TRBV18 to TRBJ2-3, with D unclear. CDR1 is KGHSH and CDR2 is LQKENI in the germline V gene. Trimming removed 5 bases from V and 0 bases from J, with 15 bases in between. CDR3 length equals 16 residues. CDR3 amino acids: CASSALRPSSTDTQYF. The CDR3 nucleotides read TGTGCCAGCTCAGCCCTCCGGCCGTCTAGCACAGATACGCAGTATTTT.